This TCR beta chain was identified in a study of T cells in Graves' hyperthyroidism and ophthalmopathy. The sample holds many counts of this clonotype. Researchers amplified the TCR beta CDR3 regions from RNA transcripts. The HTBI primer set drove a first-round RT-PCR of the TCR CDR3. TCRdb passed the multiplex PCR reads through MiXCR, listing each CDR3 protein once. This sample carries 300,000 to 350,000 distinct CDR3 sequences, roughly 17% of them seen once, and the ten largest clones take approximately 31%. The CDR3 is 13 residues long. In germline, CDR1 is DFQATT, CDR2 SNEGSKA (reference sequence). V lost 6 bases, J lost 0 bases, and 4 bases stayed unmatched. Based on clinical symptoms, serum thyroxine and TRAb, thyroid ultrasound and orbital computed tomography, diagnoses were reached.

The TCR was taken from a man in his thirties or forties with Graves' hyperthyroidism. This chain links TRBV20-1 with TRBJ1-1, with 7 positions matching TRBD1. The sample was blood. The CDR3 DNA sequence: TGCAGTGCGACTGGGACAGTGAACACTGAAGCTTTCTTT. Translation gives CSATGTVNTEAFF.